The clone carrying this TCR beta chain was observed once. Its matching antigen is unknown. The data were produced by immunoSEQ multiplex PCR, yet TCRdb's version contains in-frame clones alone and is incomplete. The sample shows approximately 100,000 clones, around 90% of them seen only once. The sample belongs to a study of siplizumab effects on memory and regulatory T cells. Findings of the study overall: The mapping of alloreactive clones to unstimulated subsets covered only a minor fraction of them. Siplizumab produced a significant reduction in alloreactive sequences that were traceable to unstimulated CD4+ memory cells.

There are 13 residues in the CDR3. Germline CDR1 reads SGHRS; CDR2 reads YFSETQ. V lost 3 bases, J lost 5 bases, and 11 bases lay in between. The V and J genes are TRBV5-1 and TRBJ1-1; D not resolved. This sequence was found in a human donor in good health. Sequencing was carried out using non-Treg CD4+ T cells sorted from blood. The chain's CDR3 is CASSSELGTEAFF. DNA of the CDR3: TGCGCCAGCAGCTCCGAATTAGGAACTGAAGCTTTCTTT.